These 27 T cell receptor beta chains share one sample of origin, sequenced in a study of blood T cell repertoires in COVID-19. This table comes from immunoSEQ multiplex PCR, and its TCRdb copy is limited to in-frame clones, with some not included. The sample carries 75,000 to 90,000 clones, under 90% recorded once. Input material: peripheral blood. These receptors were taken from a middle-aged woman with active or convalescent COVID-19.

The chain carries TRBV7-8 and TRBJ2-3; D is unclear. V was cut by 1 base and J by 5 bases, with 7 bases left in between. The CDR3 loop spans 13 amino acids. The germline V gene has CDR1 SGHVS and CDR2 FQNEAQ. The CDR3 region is CASSLEHVDTQYF. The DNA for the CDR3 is TGTGCCAGCAGCTTAGAACATGTAGATACGCAGTATTTT.

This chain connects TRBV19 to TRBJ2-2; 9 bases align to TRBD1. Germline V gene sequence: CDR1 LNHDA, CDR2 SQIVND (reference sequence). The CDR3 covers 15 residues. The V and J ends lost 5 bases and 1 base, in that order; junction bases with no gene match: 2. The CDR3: CASSAGQGNTGELFF. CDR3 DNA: TGTGCCAGTAGTGCGGGACAGGGGAACACCGGGGAGCTGTTTTTT.

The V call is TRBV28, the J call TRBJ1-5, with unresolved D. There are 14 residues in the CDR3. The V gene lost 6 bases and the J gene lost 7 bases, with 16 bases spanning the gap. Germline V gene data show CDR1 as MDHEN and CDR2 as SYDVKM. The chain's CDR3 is CASSSGILGQPQHF. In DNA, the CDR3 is TGTGCCAGCAGCTCCGGGATCTTGGGGCAGCCCCAGCATTTT.

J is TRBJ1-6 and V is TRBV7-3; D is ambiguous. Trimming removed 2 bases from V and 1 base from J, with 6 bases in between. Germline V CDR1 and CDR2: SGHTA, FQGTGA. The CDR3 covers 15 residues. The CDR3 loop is CASSLAQSYNSPLHF. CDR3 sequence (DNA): TGTGCCAGCAGCTTAGCGCAATCCTATAATTCACCCCTCCACTTT.

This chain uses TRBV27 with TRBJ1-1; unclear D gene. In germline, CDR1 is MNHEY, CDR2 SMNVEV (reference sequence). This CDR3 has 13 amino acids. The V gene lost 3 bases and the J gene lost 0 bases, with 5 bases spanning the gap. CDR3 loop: CASSFSLNTEAFF. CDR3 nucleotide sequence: TGTGCCAGCAGTTTCAGTCTGAACACTGAAGCTTTCTTT.

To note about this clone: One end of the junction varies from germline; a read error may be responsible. The CDR3, as DNA: TGTGCTAGCAGCTTAGACAGGGGTGAGACCCAGTACTTC. The encoded protein is CASSLDRGETQYF. The chain has TRBV7-7 and TRBJ2-5; 8 bases map to TRBD1. This CDR3 comprises 13 residues. Germline lookup yields CDR1 SSHAT and CDR2 FNYEAQ (reference sequence).

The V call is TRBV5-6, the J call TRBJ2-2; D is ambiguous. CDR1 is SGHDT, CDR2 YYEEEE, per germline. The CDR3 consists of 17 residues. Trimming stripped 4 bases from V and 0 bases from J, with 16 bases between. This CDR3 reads CASSRILRVANTGELFF. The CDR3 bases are TGTGCCAGCAGCCGAATACTAAGAGTCGCGAACACCGGGGAGCTGTTTTTT. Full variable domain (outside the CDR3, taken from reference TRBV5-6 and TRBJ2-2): DAGVTQSPTHLIKTRGQQVTLRCSPKSGHDTVSWYQQALGQGPQFIFQYYEEEERQRGNFPDRFSGHQFPNYSSELNVNALLLGDSALYLCASSRILRVANTGELFFGEGSRLTVL.

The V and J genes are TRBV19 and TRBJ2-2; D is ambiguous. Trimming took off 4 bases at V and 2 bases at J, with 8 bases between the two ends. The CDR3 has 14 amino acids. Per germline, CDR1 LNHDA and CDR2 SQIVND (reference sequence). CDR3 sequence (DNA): TGTGCCAGTAGTAGCGTGTCTAACACCGGGGAGCTGTTTTTT. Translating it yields CASSSVSNTGELFF.

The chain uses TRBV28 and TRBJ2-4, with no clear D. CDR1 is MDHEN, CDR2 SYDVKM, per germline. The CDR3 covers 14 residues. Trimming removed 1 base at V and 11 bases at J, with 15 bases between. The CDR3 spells CASSLLGGDGFQYF. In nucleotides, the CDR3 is TGTGCCAGCAGTTTATTAGGTGGCGACGGGTTTCAGTACTTC.

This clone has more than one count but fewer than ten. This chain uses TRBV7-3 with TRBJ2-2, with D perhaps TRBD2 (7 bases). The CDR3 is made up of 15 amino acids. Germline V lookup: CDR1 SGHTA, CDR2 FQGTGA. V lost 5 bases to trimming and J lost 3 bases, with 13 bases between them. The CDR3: CASSTGGRDTGELFF. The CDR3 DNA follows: TGTGCCAGCAGCACGGGGGGCCGGGACACCGGGGAGCTGTTTTTT.

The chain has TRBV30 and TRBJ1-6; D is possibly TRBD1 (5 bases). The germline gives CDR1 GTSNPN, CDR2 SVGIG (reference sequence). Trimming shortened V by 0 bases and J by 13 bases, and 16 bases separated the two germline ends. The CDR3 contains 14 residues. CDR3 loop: CAWSVLRDSLPLHF. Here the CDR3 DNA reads TGTGCCTGGAGTGTATTACGGGACTCCCTTCCCCTCCACTTT.

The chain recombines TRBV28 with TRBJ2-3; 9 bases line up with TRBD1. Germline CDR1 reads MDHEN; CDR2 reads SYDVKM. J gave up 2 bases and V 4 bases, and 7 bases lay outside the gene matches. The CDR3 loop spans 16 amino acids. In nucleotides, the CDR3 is TGTGCCAGCAGTTCACTCCGGGACAGGGACACAGATACGCAGTATTTT. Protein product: CASSSLRDRDTDTQYF.

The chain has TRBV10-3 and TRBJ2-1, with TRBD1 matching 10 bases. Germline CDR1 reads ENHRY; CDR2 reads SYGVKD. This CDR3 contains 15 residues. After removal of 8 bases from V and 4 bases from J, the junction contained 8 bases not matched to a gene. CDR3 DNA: TGTGCCATCCGGAGCCGGGACAGGGGATACAATGAGCAGTTCTTC. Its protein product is CAIRSRDRGYNEQFF.

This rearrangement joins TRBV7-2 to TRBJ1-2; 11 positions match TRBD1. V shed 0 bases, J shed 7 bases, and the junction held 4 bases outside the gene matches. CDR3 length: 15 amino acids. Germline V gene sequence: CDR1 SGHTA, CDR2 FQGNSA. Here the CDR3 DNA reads TGTGCCAGCAGCTTAGCAAGGACAGGGGGCGTTGGCTACACCTTC. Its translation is CASSLARTGGVGYTF.

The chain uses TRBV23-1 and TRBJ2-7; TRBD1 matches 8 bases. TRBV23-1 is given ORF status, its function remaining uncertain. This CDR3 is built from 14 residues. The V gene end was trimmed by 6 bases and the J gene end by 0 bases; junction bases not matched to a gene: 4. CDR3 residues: CASRRTGCSYEQYF. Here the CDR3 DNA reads TGCGCCAGCAGACGGACAGGGTGCTCCTACGAGCAGTACTTC.

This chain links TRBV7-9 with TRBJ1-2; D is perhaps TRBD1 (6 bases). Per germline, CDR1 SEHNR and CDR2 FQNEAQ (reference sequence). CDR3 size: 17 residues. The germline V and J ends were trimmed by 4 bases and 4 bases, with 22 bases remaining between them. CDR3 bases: TGTGCCAGCAGCTCAAACGTGGGGGGGGCCCTTGGCTATGGCTACACCTTC. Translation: CASSSNVGGALGYGYTF. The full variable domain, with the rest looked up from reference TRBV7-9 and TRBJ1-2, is DTGVSQNPRHKITKRGQNVTFRCDPISEHNRLYWYRQTLGQGPEFLTYFQNEAQLEKSRLLSDRFSAERPKGSFSTLEIQRTEQGDSAMYLCASSSNVGGALGYGYTFGSGTRLTVV.

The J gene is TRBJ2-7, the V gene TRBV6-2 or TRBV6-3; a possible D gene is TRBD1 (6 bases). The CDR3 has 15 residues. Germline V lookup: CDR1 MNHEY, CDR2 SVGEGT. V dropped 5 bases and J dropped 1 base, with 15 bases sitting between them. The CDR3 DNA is TGTGCCAGCAGTACAGCGACAGGTGCATCCTACGAGCAGTACTTC. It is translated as CASSTATGASYEQYF.

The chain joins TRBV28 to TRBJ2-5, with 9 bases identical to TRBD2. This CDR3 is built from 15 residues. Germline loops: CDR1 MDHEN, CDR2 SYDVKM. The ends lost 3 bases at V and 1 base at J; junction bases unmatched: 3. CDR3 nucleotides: TGTGCCAGCAGTTTTTTGCGGGGGGGCCAAGAGACCCAGTACTTC. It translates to CASSFLRGGQETQYF.

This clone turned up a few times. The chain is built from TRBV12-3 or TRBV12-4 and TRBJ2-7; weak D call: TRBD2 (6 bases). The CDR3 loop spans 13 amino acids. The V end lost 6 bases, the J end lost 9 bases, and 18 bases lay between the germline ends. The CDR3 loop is CASRQEGYGGQYF. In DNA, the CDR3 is TGTGCCAGCAGGCAGGAGGGCTACGGTGGGCAGTACTTC.

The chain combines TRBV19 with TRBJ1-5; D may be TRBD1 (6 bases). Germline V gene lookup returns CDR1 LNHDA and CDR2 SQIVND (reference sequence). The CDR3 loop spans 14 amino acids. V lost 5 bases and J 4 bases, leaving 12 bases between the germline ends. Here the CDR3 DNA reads TGTGCCAGTAGTCCCCCCCAGGGGAATCAGCCCCAGCATTTT. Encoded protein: CASSPPQGNQPQHF.

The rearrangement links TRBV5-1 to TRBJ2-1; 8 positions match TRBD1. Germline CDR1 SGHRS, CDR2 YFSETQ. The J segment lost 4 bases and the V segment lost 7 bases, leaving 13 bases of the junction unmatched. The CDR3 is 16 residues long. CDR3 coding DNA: TGCGCCAGCGGTGGCGTAGGACAGGGAACATACAATGAGCAGTTCTTC. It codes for CASGGVGQGTYNEQFF.

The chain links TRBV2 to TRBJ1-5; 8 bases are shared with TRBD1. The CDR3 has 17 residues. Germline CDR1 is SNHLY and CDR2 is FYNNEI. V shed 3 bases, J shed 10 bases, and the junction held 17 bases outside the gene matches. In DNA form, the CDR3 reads TGTGCCAGCAGTGACGACAGGGGTAAGCTTGGATCCAGCCCCCAGCATTTT. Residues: CASSDDRGKLGSSPQHF.

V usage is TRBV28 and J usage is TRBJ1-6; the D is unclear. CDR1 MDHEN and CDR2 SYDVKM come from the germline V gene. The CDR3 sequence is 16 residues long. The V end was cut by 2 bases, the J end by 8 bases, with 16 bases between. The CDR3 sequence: CASSLQKVTGDSPLHF. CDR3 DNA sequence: TGTGCCAGCAGTTTACAGAAGGTAACCGGGGATTCACCCCTCCACTTT.

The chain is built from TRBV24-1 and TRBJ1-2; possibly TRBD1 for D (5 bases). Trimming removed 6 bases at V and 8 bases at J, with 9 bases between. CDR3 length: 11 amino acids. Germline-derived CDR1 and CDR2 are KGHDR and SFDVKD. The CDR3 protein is CATSQGLGYTF. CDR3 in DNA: TGTGCCACCAGTCAGGGTTTGGGCTACACCTTC.

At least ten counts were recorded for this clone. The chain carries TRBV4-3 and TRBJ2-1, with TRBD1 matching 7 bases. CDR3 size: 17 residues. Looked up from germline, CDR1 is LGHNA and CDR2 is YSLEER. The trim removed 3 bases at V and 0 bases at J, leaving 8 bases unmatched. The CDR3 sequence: CASSHKPGGSSYNEQFF. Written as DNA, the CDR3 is TGCGCCAGCAGCCACAAACCAGGGGGTAGCTCCTACAATGAGCAGTTCTTC.

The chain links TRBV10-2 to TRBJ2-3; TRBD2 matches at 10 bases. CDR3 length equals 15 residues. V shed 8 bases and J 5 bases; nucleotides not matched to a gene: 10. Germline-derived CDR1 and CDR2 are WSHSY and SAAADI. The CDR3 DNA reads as TGCGCCAGCGGAACTAGCGGGACCCTGGGAGATACGCAGTATTTT. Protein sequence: CASGTSGTLGDTQYF.

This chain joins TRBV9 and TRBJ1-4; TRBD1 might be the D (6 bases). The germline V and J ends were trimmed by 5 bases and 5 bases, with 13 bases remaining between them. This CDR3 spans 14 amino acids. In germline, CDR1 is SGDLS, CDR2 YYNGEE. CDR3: CASSQKDSNEKLFF. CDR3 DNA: TGTGCCAGCAGTCAGAAGGACAGCAATGAAAAACTGTTTTTT.